This T cell receptor beta chain was obtained from a study of T cell responses to AZD1222 COVID-19 vaccine. This table comes from immunoSEQ multiplex PCR, and its TCRdb copy is limited to in-frame clones, with some not included. The sample carries fewer than 200,000 clones, approximately 90% recorded once. Germline CDR1 LNHDA, CDR2 SQIVND (reference sequence). The CDR3 has 15 residues. Trimming took off 3 bases at V and 4 bases at J, with 13 bases between the two ends. The material sequenced was peripheral blood, taken 28 days after the second dose of the MenACWY control vaccine. V usage is TRBV19 and J usage is TRBJ1-5, with D possibly matching TRBD1 (6 bases). This sequence was found in an adult who received the MenACWY meningococcal vaccine as a control. For the CDR3, the DNA is TGTGCCAGTAGTATTGGGGGGGCCTTAAATCAGCCCCAGCATTTT. Protein: CASSIGGALNQPQHF.